This T cell receptor (beta chain) comes out of a study of radiation and T cells in renal cell carcinoma. Specified time point: blood 4 weeks post-SBRT, at nephrectomy. The treatment here: 15 Gy SBRT to primary tumor, nephrectomy 4 weeks later. Nephrectomy followed 15 Gy stereotactic body radiation by 4 weeks. This clone is a singleton in its sample. V lost 6 bases, J lost 0 bases, and 9 bases lay in between. The CDR3 is made up of 15 amino acids. CDR1 MNHEY and CDR2 SVGAGI come from the germline V gene. Repertoires were generated with immunoSEQ multiplex PCR, while TCRdb's copy carries only in-frame clones and drops some. The table lists over 90,000 clones, 65% to 90% of them singletons.

This TCR derives from a man in his 60s with renal cell carcinoma. Sequencing used blood, obtained from a patient whose treatment included radiotherapy and nephrectomy. J is TRBJ2-6 and V is TRBV6-5, with D hard to call. CDR3 sequence reads: CASSPTVSGANVLTF. The CDR3 nucleotides are TGTGCCAGCAGCCCGACGGTCTCTGGGGCCAACGTCCTGACTTTC.